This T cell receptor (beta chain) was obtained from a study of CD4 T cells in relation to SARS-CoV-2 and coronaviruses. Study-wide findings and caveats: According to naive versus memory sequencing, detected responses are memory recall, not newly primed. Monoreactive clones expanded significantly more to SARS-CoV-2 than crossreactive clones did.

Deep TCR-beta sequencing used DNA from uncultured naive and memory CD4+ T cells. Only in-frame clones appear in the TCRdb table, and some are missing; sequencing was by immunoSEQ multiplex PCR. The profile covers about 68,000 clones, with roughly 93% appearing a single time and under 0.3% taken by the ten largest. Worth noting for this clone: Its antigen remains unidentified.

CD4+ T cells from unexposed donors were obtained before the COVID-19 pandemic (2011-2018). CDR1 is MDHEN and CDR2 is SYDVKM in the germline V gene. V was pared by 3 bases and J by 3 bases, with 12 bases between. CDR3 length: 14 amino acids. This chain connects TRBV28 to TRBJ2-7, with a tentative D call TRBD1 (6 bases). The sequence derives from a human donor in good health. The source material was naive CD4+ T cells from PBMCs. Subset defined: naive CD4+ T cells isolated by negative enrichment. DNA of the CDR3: TGTGCCAGCAGTTTCGGGACATACAACTACGAGCAGTACTTC. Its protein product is CASSFGTYNYEQYF.